These 30 T cell receptor beta chains came from one sample sequenced in a study of graft-versus-host responses after intestinal transplantation. These receptors' targets are unknown. Repertoires were generated with immunoSEQ multiplex PCR, while TCRdb's copy carries only in-frame clones and drops some. The sample has some 90,000 clones; roughly 90% are singletons. The material sequenced was unstimulated CD4+ T cells sorted from spleen or lymph node cells, taken before intestinal transplant. Receptors were obtained from a human donor who received an intestinal transplant.

The chain employs TRBV5-1 and TRBJ2-2; possible D gene TRBD1, 5 bases. The germline V gene has CDR1 SGHRS and CDR2 YFSETQ. The CDR3 covers 14 residues. Trimming took off 2 bases at V and 3 bases at J, with 8 bases between the two ends. DNA of the CDR3: TGCGCCAGCAGCTTCCGACAGCACACCGGGGAGCTGTTTTTT. Its protein product is CASSFRQHTGELFF.

The chain recombines TRBV9 with TRBJ2-2, with D possibly TRBD1 on 6 matching bases. V was clipped by 1 base and J by 1 base, with 11 bases between them. The CDR3 is 16 residues long. Per the germline V gene, CDR1 is SGDLS and CDR2 is YYNGEE. The CDR3 DNA is TGTGCCAGCAGCGTATCTGGGGGCCGGAACACCGGGGAGCTGTTTTTT. Translating gives CASSVSGGRNTGELFF.

The chain carries TRBV6-5 and TRBJ1-2; TRBD1 agrees at 10 bases. Losses at the gene ends were 6 bases for V and 4 bases for J; bases not matched to a gene: 8. The CDR3 totals 15 residues. In germline, CDR1 is MNHEY, CDR2 SVGAGI. CDR3 sequence reads: CASSHRDRGVYGYTF. In DNA, the CDR3 is TGTGCCAGCAGCCATCGGGACAGGGGTGTCTATGGCTACACCTTC.

The chain's CDR3 is CASSFNSYEQYF. DNA for the CDR3: TGTGCCAGCAGCTTTAACTCCTACGAGCAGTACTTC. The V call is TRBV7-2, the J call TRBJ2-7, with unresolved D. Per germline, CDR1 SGHTA and CDR2 FQGNSA. V lost 3 bases and J lost 0, with 3 bases in between. The CDR3 contains 12 residues.

V gene TRBV6-5 combines with J gene TRBJ2-3, with D possibly being TRBD2 (6 bases). Germline V lookup: CDR1 MNHEY, CDR2 SVGAGI. V was shortened by 2 bases and J by 7 bases, with 13 bases between the two germline ends. The CDR3 runs 14 residues. CDR3: CASSYGTSLNTQYF. DNA for the CDR3: TGTGCCAGCAGTTACGGGACTTCTCTAAATACGCAGTATTTT.

The gene calls are TRBV18 and TRBJ1-2, with D hard to call. This CDR3 spans 11 amino acids. Trimming removed 6 bases at V and 8 bases at J, with 10 bases between. CDR1 is KGHSH, CDR2 LQKENI, per germline. CDR3 in DNA: TGTGCCAGCTCCCCCTCGAGCGGCTACACCTTC. This sequence encodes CASSPSSGYTF.

The chain carries TRBV7-2 and TRBJ2-1; TRBD2 agrees at 13 bases. Germline assignment: CDR1 SGHTA and CDR2 FQGNSA. The CDR3 is 16 residues long. The trim removed 1 base at V and 7 bases at J, leaving 4 bases unmatched. Written as DNA, the CDR3 is TGTGCCAGCAGCTTAGGACTAGCGGGGGGTGAAAATGAGCAGTTCTTC. Its translation: CASSLGLAGGENEQFF.

The CDR3 region has the DNA TGCAGCGTTGAGACCAGCGGGGGTCCCGGGGAGACCCAGTACTTC. This translates into CSVETSGGPGETQYF. The genes are TRBV29-1 and TRBJ2-5; TRBD2 agrees at 8 bases. The CDR3 has 15 residues. Germline values: CDR1 SQVTM, CDR2 ANQGSEA. V lost 3 bases, J lost 5 bases, and 11 bases stayed unmatched.

The genes are TRBV6-6 and TRBJ2-7; weak D call: TRBD2 (5 bases). Germline CDR1 and CDR2: MNHNY and SVGAGI (reference sequence). The CDR3 covers 13 residues. V gave up 7 bases and J gave up 3 bases, with 13 bases separating them. The CDR3 DNA reads TGTGCCAGCACCGGACCGAGGGTCTACGAGCAGTACTTC. As protein: CASTGPRVYEQYF.

The V call is TRBV5-1, the J call TRBJ1-2, with D possibly TRBD1 on 5 matching bases. The CDR3 loop spans 12 amino acids. CDR1 and CDR2 from the germline V gene are SGHRS and YFSETQ. The V and J ends lost 7 bases and 5 bases respectively, with 12 bases between them. As DNA, the CDR3 is TGCGCCAGCCAGAGGGACTTATATGGCTACACCTTC. Translated, it gives CASQRDLYGYTF.

The genes are TRBV10-3 and TRBJ1-1; D not resolved. The CDR3 is made up of 12 amino acids. Germline V gives CDR1 ENHRY, CDR2 SYGVKD. Between the trimmed V and J ends, which lost 8 bases and 4 bases, there was a span of 11 bases. The CDR3 loop is CAIGAEPTEAFF. The CDR3 nucleotides read TGTGCCATCGGAGCTGAACCCACTGAAGCTTTCTTT.

This clone appeared a few times. The chain joins TRBV2 to TRBJ1-6; D gene unclear. CDR3 length: 13 amino acids. V was shortened by 5 bases and J by 5 bases, with 7 bases between the two germline ends. The germline gives CDR1 SNHLY, CDR2 FYNNEI. The CDR3 is CASSTENNSPLHF. The CDR3 nucleotides read TGTGCCAGCAGTACAGAGAATAATTCACCCCTCCACTTT.

The chain couples TRBV7-2 to TRBJ2-7, with 7 bases that match TRBD2. This CDR3 region has 14 residues. Germline V CDR1 and CDR2: SGHTA, FQGNSA. V was pared by 3 bases and J by 3 bases, with 5 bases of the junction left unmatched. CDR3 sequence (DNA): TGTGCCAGCAGCTTCGGCCTAGCGGACTACGAGCAGTACTTC. Protein: CASSFGLADYEQYF.

V and J are TRBV19 and TRBJ1-4, with D tentatively TRBD1 (6 bases). V was shortened by 2 bases and J by 4 bases, with 8 bases between the two germline ends. CDR1 is LNHDA, CDR2 SQIVND, per germline (reference sequence). This CDR3 is 14 amino acids long. CDR3 nucleotide sequence: TGTGCCAGTAGTATAAACAGGGATAATGAAAAACTGTTTTTT. Translating it yields CASSINRDNEKLFF.

The rearrangement links TRBV18 to TRBJ1-1; D perhaps matches TRBD1 (5 bases). Germline loops: CDR1 KGHSH, CDR2 LQKENI. The length of the CDR3 is 16 residues. V lost 2 bases, J lost 0 bases, and 13 bases lay in between. In DNA, the CDR3 is TGTGCCAGCTCACCAGTCGGAACAGGCCTGAACACTGAAGCTTTCTTT. Translating it yields CASSPVGTGLNTEAFF.

The chain recombines TRBV7-9 with TRBJ1-6; tentatively, D is TRBD1 (5 bases). The CDR3 covers 16 residues. Germline-derived CDR1 and CDR2 are SEHNR and FQNEAQ (reference sequence). V gave up 4 bases and J gave up 2 bases, with 12 bases separating them. Written as DNA, the CDR3 is TGTGCCAGCAGCTACATTCAGGGTACCTATAATTCACCCCTCCACTTT. The encoded protein is CASSYIQGTYNSPLHF.

The genes are TRBV7-9 and TRBJ2-5; D is undetermined. With 1 base removed from V and 0 bases from J, the gap between germline ends came to 6 bases. Per germline, CDR1 SEHNR and CDR2 FQNEAQ (reference sequence). The CDR3 is 14 residues long. The CDR3 here is CASSLGVYQETQYF. The DNA for the CDR3 is TGTGCCAGCAGCTTAGGAGTCTACCAAGAGACCCAGTACTTC.

V usage is TRBV27 and J usage is TRBJ1-5; no clear D gene. The CDR3 sequence is 13 residues long. V lost 3 bases and J lost 3, with 6 bases in between. Germline V CDR1 and CDR2: MNHEY, SMNVEV (reference sequence). CDR3 DNA sequence: TGTGCCAGCAGTTTCCAGAACAATCAGCCCCAGCATTTT. It codes for CASSFQNNQPQHF.

V is TRBV27 and J is TRBJ1-2; D may be TRBD1 (5 bases). CDR1 and CDR2 from the germline V gene are MNHEY and SMNVEV (reference sequence). V was pared by 2 bases and J by 3 bases, with 7 bases between. CDR3 size: 13 residues. As DNA, the CDR3 is TGTGCCAGCAGTTTAGGGGGGGACTATGGCTACACCTTC. As protein: CASSLGGDYGYTF.

The chain couples TRBV10-3 to TRBJ2-7; 8 nucleotides match TRBD1. With 4 bases clipped from V and 7 bases from J, the junction kept 6 bases outside the gene matches. The CDR3 spans 13 residues. CDR1 ENHRY and CDR2 SYGVKD come from the germline V gene. CDR3 sequence reads: CAISASGGREQYF. The CDR3 DNA is TGTGCCATCAGTGCGTCAGGGGGCCGGGAGCAGTACTTC.

The rearrangement uses TRBV4-2 and TRBJ2-6, with TRBD1 identical over 11 bases. This CDR3 is built from 20 residues. Germline CDR1 LGHNA, CDR2 YNFKEQ. With 1 base clipped from V and 4 bases from J, the junction kept 12 bases outside the gene matches. The CDR3 DNA reads as TGTGCCAGCAGCCAAGTCTTGTCGGACAGGGGGCATCGGGGGGCCAACGTCCTGACTTTC. This encodes CASSQVLSDRGHRGANVLTF.

The chain has TRBV10-1 and TRBJ2-2, with 7 positions matching TRBD2. CDR1 WNHNN and CDR2 SYGVQD come from the germline V gene (reference sequence). V lost 4 bases, J lost 1 base, and 0 bases stayed unmatched. This CDR3 comprises 14 residues. The CDR3 bases are TGCGCCAGCAGTGCTAGCGGGAACACCGGGGAGCTGTTTTTT. Its protein is CASSASGNTGELFF.

The chain uses TRBV5-1 and TRBJ2-5; D is unresolved. The germline V gene has CDR1 SGHRS and CDR2 YFSETQ. V was pared by 0 bases and J by 4 bases, with 7 bases between. The CDR3 covers 13 residues. CDR3 amino acids: CASSLAPGETQYF. The DNA for the CDR3 is TGCGCCAGCAGCTTGGCCCCGGGAGAGACCCAGTACTTC.

There are a few counts of this clone. The CDR3 here is CASSLQGGDSPLHF. The CDR3 DNA follows: TGCGCCAGCAGCTTGCAGGGTGGGGATTCACCCCTCCACTTT. This rearrangement joins TRBV5-1 to TRBJ1-6; D possibly corresponds to TRBD1 (5 bases). The CDR3 covers 14 residues. Germline V gene data show CDR1 as SGHRS and CDR2 as YFSETQ. Trimming took off 1 base at V and 8 bases at J, with 10 bases between the two ends.

The rearrangement joins TRBV11-2 to TRBJ1-1; no definite D call. This CDR3 comprises 16 residues. Trimming pared 3 bases from V and 0 bases from J, leaving 14 bases between. CDR1 is SGHAT and CDR2 is FQNNGV in the germline V gene. CDR3 in amino acids: CASSLGGDILNTEAFF. In nucleotides, the CDR3 is TGTGCCAGCAGCTTGGGAGGAGACATCTTGAACACTGAAGCTTTCTTT.

The rearrangement uses TRBV4-1 and TRBJ2-7; perhaps TRBD2 as D (6 bases). This CDR3 has 13 amino acids. Trimming shortened V by 0 bases and J by 6 bases, and 9 bases separated the two germline ends. CDR1 and CDR2 (germline): MGHRA, YSYEKL. CDR3 region: CASSQDPGGEQYF. The DNA of the CDR3 is TGCGCCAGCAGCCAAGATCCCGGGGGCGAGCAGTACTTC.

The CDR3 region is CASSLSGRTNEKLFF. Written as DNA, the CDR3 is TGTGCCAGCAGTTTATCGGGCAGAACTAATGAAAAACTGTTTTTT. The chain recombines TRBV27 with TRBJ1-4; D ambiguous. Germline assignment: CDR1 MNHEY and CDR2 SMNVEV (reference sequence). Trimming left V 0 bases short and J 1 base short, with 6 bases between. The CDR3 loop spans 15 amino acids.

The chain combines TRBV19 with TRBJ1-1, with 7 bases lining up with TRBD1. The CDR3 has 14 amino acids. Losses at the gene ends were 5 bases for V and 2 bases for J; bases not matched to a gene: 5. Germline values: CDR1 LNHDA, CDR2 SQIVND (reference sequence). CDR3 nucleotide sequence: TGTGCCAGTAGTGGAAGGACAGGCAACACTGAAGCTTTCTTT. Residues: CASSGRTGNTEAFF.

The CDR3, as DNA: TGTGCCAGCAGCTTAGGACAGGGGGCTTGGGCTTTCTTT. The encoded protein is CASSLGQGAWAFF. This rearrangement joins TRBV5-8 to TRBJ1-1; TRBD1 matches at 11 bases. V lost 2 bases, J lost 11 bases, and 5 bases stayed unmatched. CDR3 length: 13 residues. Germline-derived CDR1 and CDR2 are SGHTS and YDEGEE.

The chain recombines TRBV5-5 with TRBJ1-6; a possible D gene is TRBD1 (6 bases). The CDR3 consists of 14 residues. Germline values: CDR1 SGHKS, CDR2 YYEKEE (reference sequence). V was cut by 2 bases and J by 12 bases, with 15 bases left in between. CDR3: CASSLDQGLLPLHF. The CDR3 DNA follows: TGTGCCAGCAGCTTAGATCAGGGGCTTTTACCCCTCCACTTT.